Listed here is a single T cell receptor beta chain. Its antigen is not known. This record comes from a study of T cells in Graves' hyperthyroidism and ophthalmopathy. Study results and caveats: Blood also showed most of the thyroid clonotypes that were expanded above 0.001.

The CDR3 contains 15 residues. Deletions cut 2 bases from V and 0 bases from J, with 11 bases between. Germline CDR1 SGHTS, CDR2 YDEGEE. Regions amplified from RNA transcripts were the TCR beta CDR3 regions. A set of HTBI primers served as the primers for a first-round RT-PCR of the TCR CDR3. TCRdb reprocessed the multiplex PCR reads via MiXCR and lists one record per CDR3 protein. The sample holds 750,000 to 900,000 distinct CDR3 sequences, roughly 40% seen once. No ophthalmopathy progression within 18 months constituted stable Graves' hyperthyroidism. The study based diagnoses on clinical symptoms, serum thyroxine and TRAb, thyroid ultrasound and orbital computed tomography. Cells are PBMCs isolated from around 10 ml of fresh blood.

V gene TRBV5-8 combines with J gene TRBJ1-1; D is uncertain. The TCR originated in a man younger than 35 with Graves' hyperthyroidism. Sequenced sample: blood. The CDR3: CASSFDPGMNTEAFF. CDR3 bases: TGTGCCAGCAGCTTTGATCCGGGTATGAACACTGAAGCTTTCTTT.